A single sample is the source of the 10 T cell receptor beta chains below, sequenced in a study of OX40 agonist ivuxolimab in advanced cancers. Produced via immunoSEQ multiplex PCR; TCRdb's table is partial and in-frame only. The data show tens of thousands of clones, 82% seen once. Sequenced material: CD4+ or CD8+ T cells sorted from blood, taken in a trial of the OX40 agonist ivuxolimab. These receptors were collected from an adult with an advanced solid tumor such as melanoma, head and neck, liver or kidney cancer.

The rearrangement links TRBV14 to TRBJ1-1; D is uncertain. Germline CDR1 reads SGHDN; CDR2 reads FVKESK. The CDR3 spans 17 residues. V was cut by 0 bases and J by 1 base, with 15 bases left in between. CDR3 DNA sequence: TGTGCCAGCAGCCAAGATCGTCGGCTAACCTCGAACACTGAAGCTTTCTTT. Protein: CASSQDRRLTSNTEAFF.

The chain is built from TRBV6-1 and TRBJ1-5; D might be TRBD1 (5 bases). Trimming pared 5 bases from V and 2 bases from J, leaving 13 bases between. The CDR3 is 15 amino acids. The V gene's germline CDR1 is MNHNS and CDR2 SASEGT. The CDR3 sequence: CASSKGDRGNQPQHF. DNA for the CDR3: TGTGCCAGCAGTAAAGGGGATCGAGGCAATCAGCCCCAGCATTTT.

The chain is built from TRBV28 and TRBJ2-7, with 7 bases lining up with TRBD1. Germline V gene data show CDR1 as MDHEN and CDR2 as SYDVKM. The CDR3 loop spans 14 amino acids. The trim removed 1 base at V and 1 base at J, leaving 1 base unmatched. CDR3 in DNA: TGTGCCAGCAGTTTATTGGGACAGTCCTACGAGCAGTACTTC. Amino acids: CASSLLGQSYEQYF.

The J gene is TRBJ2-3, the V gene TRBV27; no clear D gene. The V and J ends lost 2 bases and 2 bases respectively, with 14 bases between them. CDR3 size: 16 residues. Germline CDR1 reads MNHEY; CDR2 reads SMNVEV (reference sequence). Here the CDR3 reads CASSLRQLALTDTQYF. DNA of the CDR3: TGTGCCAGCAGTTTACGTCAACTCGCGCTCACAGATACGCAGTATTTT.

The CDR3 region is CASSLDGAYNEQFF. The CDR3, as DNA: TGTGCCAGCAGCTTAGACGGGGCCTACAATGAGCAGTTCTTC. V gene TRBV7-2 combines with J gene TRBJ2-1, with D possibly TRBD2 on 5 matching bases. CDR1 and CDR2 from the germline V gene are SGHTA and FQGNSA. This CDR3 region has 14 residues. V was trimmed by 1 base and J by 2 bases, leaving 6 bases between them.

The chain employs TRBV18 and TRBJ1-4; a weak D match, TRBD1 (6 bases). There are 14 residues in the CDR3. V lost 2 bases and J 8 bases, leaving 12 bases between the germline ends. Germline-derived CDR1 and CDR2 are KGHSH and LQKENI. CDR3 residues: CASSPAQGREKLFF. The CDR3 DNA sequence: TGTGCCAGCTCACCAGCACAGGGTCGCGAAAAACTGTTTTTT.

V and J are TRBV7-8 and TRBJ2-7; D unclear. The germline V gene has CDR1 SGHVS and CDR2 FQNEAQ. This CDR3 is built from 14 residues. Trimming cost V 5 bases and J 0 bases, with 11 bases left between them. CDR3 nucleotides: TGTGCCAGCAGCGCCAGACTTGTCTCCTACGAGCAGTACTTC. Its protein product is CASSARLVSYEQYF.

The V call is TRBV12-5, the J call TRBJ2-2; D might be TRBD2 (5 bases). Trimming cost V 4 bases and J 5 bases, with 5 bases left between them. The CDR3 length is 12 residues. Germline V lookup: CDR1 LGHNT, CDR2 FRNRAP. The CDR3 protein is CASGWRTGELFF. CDR3 in DNA: TGTGCTAGTGGTTGGAGGACCGGGGAGCTGTTTTTT.

The genes are TRBV18 and TRBJ2-3; no definite D call. The germline V and J ends were trimmed by 0 bases and 2 bases, with 12 bases remaining between them. Germline lookup yields CDR1 KGHSH and CDR2 LQKENI. The CDR3 spans 16 residues. CDR3 protein: CASSPPGNRFTDTQYF. CDR3 nucleotide sequence: TGTGCCAGCTCACCACCGGGTAACAGATTCACAGATACGCAGTATTTT.

The V call is TRBV21-1, the J call TRBJ2-7; TRBD1 is the table's D call and was not checked against the DNA. TRBV21-1 is shown as a pseudogene. The CDR3 is made up of 14 amino acids. The CDR3 DNA sequence: TGTGCCAGCAGCAAAGGGGCAGCTCTTTACGAGCAGTACTTC. Translated: CASSKGAALYEQYF.